Listed below are T cell receptor beta chains from one sample, sequenced in a study of blood T cells in healthy people across ages. Using its own MiXCR run on the 5' RACE reads, TCRdb lists one record per CDR3 protein. The table lists about 1,600,000 distinct CDR3 sequences, 40% to 50% of them singletons. Sequences were obtained from blood. All receptors come from a woman younger than 35 in good health. CDR3s include the opening cysteine and the closing phenylalanine or tryptophan. D genes are given only for firm matches. Where a row states a size, it is once, few, many or the class of an expanded clone; other rows omit it.

TRBJ2-5 | . | . | TRBV4-1 | TGCGCCAGCAGCCAAATCCGACTCCAAGAGACCCAGTACTTC | CASSQIRLQETQYF
TRBJ2-1 | TRBD2 | few | TRBV7-3 | TGTGCCAGCAGCTTACACCGGGGGGGGAATGAGCAGTTCTTC | CASSLHRGGNEQFF
TRBJ2-1 | TRBD2 | . | TRBV3-1 | TGTGCCAGCAGCCGTGATAGCGGGAGGGCCCGGGATGAGCAGTTCTTC | CASSRDSGRARDEQFF
TRBJ2-5 | TRBD1 | . | TRBV27 | TGTGCCAGCAAAAAAGCCGACAGGGGGAACTACAATGAGCAGTACTTC | CASKKADRGNYNEQYF
TRBJ1-2 | . | few | TRBV20-1 | TGCAGTGCTAGAGGGCTGGGGTTGTACGACTATGGCTACACCTTC | CSARGLGLYDYGYTF
TRBJ1-6 | TRBD1 | . | TRBV6-6 | TGTGCCAGCAGTCCCCGGGACAGGGGGTCTGATTCACCCCTCCACTTT | CASSPRDRGSDSPLHF
TRBJ2-7 | . | . | TRBV6-1 | TGTGCCAGCAGTGCCGGGGCGAACTCCTACGAGCAGTACTTC | CASSAGANSYEQYF
TRBJ2-4 | . | few | TRBV11-2 | TGTGCCAGCGGCTTTCTCAAGGGTACTCTAGCCAAAAACATTCAGTACTTC | CASGFLKGTLAKNIQYF
TRBJ2-3 | . | . | TRBV6-1 | TGTGCCAGCAGTGAACGGGACGGGCAAGATACGCAGTATTTT | CASSERDGQDTQYF
TRBJ2-2 | . | . | TRBV24-1 | TGTGCCACCAGTCCCCGGGGCGGGGAGCTGTTTTTT | CATSPRGGELFF
TRBJ2-3 | TRBD2 | . | TRBV12-3/TRBV12-4 | TGTGCCAGCCGTACCACTAGCGGGAGGGTAGATATGCAGTATTTT | CASRTTSGRVDMQYF
TRBJ2-1 | TRBD2 | few | TRBV5-1 | TGCGCCAGCAGCTTCGCGCTAGCGGGTTACAATGAGCAGTTCTTC | CASSFALAGYNEQFF
TRBJ2-3 | TRBD2 | many | TRBV4-1 | TGCGCCAGTTCCCAGGCGGGGGTCAGCACAGATACGCAGTATTTT | CASSQAGVSTDTQYF
TRBJ2-1 | . | . | TRBV12-3/TRBV12-4 | TGTGCCAGCAGTTTTGGGGGGGGCGGCACGTTCTTC | CASSFGGGGTFF
TRBJ2-1 | TRBD2 | few | TRBV6-2/TRBV6-3 | TGTGCCAGCAGAGAAGCGGGGGGGGTCTACAATGAGCAGTTCTTC | CASREAGGVYNEQFF
TRBJ2-3 | . | few | TRBV7-7 | TGTGCCAGCAGCTTATCCTGGAGCGACACAGATACGCAGTATTTT | CASSLSWSDTDTQYF
TRBJ2-3 | TRBD1 | few | TRBV7-2 | TGTGCCAGCAGCGCTCGCAGGGGGAGAAGCACAGATACGCAGTATTTT | CASSARRGRSTDTQYF
TRBJ1-1 | . | . | TRBV9 | TGTGCCAGCAGCCCGGGGACGGGGGTCCGAACTGAAGCTTTCTTT | CASSPGTGVRTEAFF
TRBJ1-2 | TRBD1 | . | TRBV6-5 | TGTGCCAGCAGCCCCCAGGAGGGGGCTGTTGGTGGCTACACCTTC | CASSPQEGAVGGYTF
TRBJ1-4 | TRBD1 | few | TRBV5-1 | TGCGCCAGCAGCTCGGACAGGGGGCGAGAAAAACTGTTTTTT | CASSSDRGREKLFF
TRBJ2-7 | TRBD2 | . | TRBV25-1 | TGTGCCAGCAGTCGACCGGGAGGAAGATACGAGCAGTACTTC | CASSRPGGRYEQYF
TRBJ1-2 | . | few | TRBV29-1 | TGCAGCGTTGAAGGGATCAAAACGGGAACAGGGCGGTTTCTTGGCTACACCTTC | CSVEGIKTGTGRFLGYTF
TRBJ2-1 | . | many | TRBV7-2 | TGTGCCAGCAGCCTGTTGGGGACTGAGCTAATAAGTGAGCAGTTCTTC | CASSLLGTELISEQFF
TRBJ2-5 | . | . | TRBV9 | TGTGCCAGCAGCGCCCTGAGGGGCGGGCAGTACTTC | CASSALRGGQYF
TRBJ2-5 | . | . | TRBV9 | TGTGCCAGCAGCGTGGGAGGACGATCCGGAGAGACCCAGTACTTC | CASSVGGRSGETQYF
TRBJ2-7 | . | few | TRBV21-1 | TGTGCCAGCAGCAAAAGAGGACAGGGGCCTTCTTACGAGCAGTACTTC | CASSKRGQGPSYEQYF
TRBJ2-7 | TRBD1 | few | TRBV6-1 | TGTGCCAGCAGTACCCGGACAGGGGCGATCTCCTACGAGCAGTACTTC | CASSTRTGAISYEQYF
TRBJ2-7 | TRBD1 | . | TRBV10-3 | TGTGCCATCAGTGGACAGGGCGACCTATACAATGAGCAGTACTTC | CAISGQGDLYNEQYF
TRBJ2-3 | TRBD2 | . | TRBV20-1 | TGCAGTGCTAGAGATTCCAGCGGGGGTCCCACAGATACGCAGTATTTT | CSARDSSGGPTDTQYF
TRBJ2-3 | TRBD2 | . | TRBV6-1 | TGTGCCTCCCTAGCGGGAGAGCCTCGGGATACGCAGTATTTT | CASLAGEPRDTQYF
TRBJ2-1 | . | few | TRBV4-1 | TGCGCCAGCAGCCAAGGAGGGGGGTTTGGGGAGCAGTTCTTC | CASSQGGGFGEQFF
TRBJ2-7 | . | few | TRBV10-2 | TGCGCCAGCAGTGAGTCAGGGTTTTCCTACGAGCAGTACTTC | CASSESGFSYEQYF
TRBJ2-1 | . | . | TRBV2 | TGTGCCAGCAGTGAAGGCCGCCACCGCGCAGGGGTCTACAATGAGCAGTTCTTC | CASSEGRHRAGVYNEQFF
TRBJ1-1 | TRBD1 | few | TRBV4-2 | TGTGCCAGCAGCCAAGAGGGCGGGACAGGTAAAGCTTTCTTT | CASSQEGGTGKAFF
TRBJ1-5 | . | few | TRBV7-3 | TGTGCCAGCAGCTTATTCCCCCCTCTCCACCTTCCCAATCAGCCCCAGCATTTT | CASSLFPPLHLPNQPQHF
TRBJ1-5 | . | . | TRBV18 | TGTGCCAGCTCCCCCGGACAGTTTGGTGATCAGCCCCAGCATTTT | CASSPGQFGDQPQHF
TRBJ2-7 | . | many | TRBV6-5 | TGTGCCAGCAGTATACAGGAATCCTACGAGCAGTACTTC | CASSIQESYEQYF
TRBJ2-3 | TRBD2 | few | TRBV28 | TGTGCCAGCACCACTAGCGGGGTCACAGATACGCAGTATTTT | CASTTSGVTDTQYF
TRBJ1-2 | . | . | TRBV10-2 | TGCGCCAGCAGTGGGCAGACCAAAAACTATGGCTACACCTTC | CASSGQTKNYGYTF
TRBJ2-7 | TRBD2 | . | TRBV27 | TGTGCCAGCGGCTTAACTAGCGGGGGGTCCTACGAGCAGTACTTC | CASGLTSGGSYEQYF
TRBJ2-3 | TRBD2 | . | TRBV6-1 | TGTGCCAGCAGTAGCGGGGGGGCTAAAGTAGATACGCAGTATTTT | CASSSGGAKVDTQYF
TRBJ2-3 | TRBD2 | few | TRBV7-2 | TGTGCCAGCAGCTTAGGGCGGGGGGTTGCAGATACGCAGTATTTT | CASSLGRGVADTQYF
TRBJ2-7 | . | . | TRBV4-1 | TGCGCCAGCAGCCCCCATGAGACACAGACCTACGAGCAGTACTTC | CASSPHETQTYEQYF
TRBJ2-5 | . | . | TRBV20-1 | TGCAGTGCTAGTAGTGAGACCCGGTACTTC | CSASSETRYF
TRBJ1-2 | . | . | TRBV9 | TGTACCAGCAGCCCTCCCCTGTCGGGACGGGCCTATGGCTACACCTTC | CTSSPPLSGRAYGYTF
TRBJ1-2 | TRBD1 | . | TRBV29-1 | TGCAGCGTTTCCCCCGATAAGGGGGCTACGTATGGCTACACCTTC | CSVSPDKGATYGYTF
TRBJ2-6 | TRBD1 | few | TRBV20-1 | TGCAGTGCTGGTGGACAGGGGAGCTCTGGGGCCAACGTCCTGACTTTC | CSAGGQGSSGANVLTF
TRBJ1-2 | . | few | TRBV6-2/TRBV6-3 | TGTGCCAGCACCGCTGCCAGAAAGTTTGACGGCCTCAACTATGGCTACACCTTC | CASTAARKFDGLNYGYTF
TRBJ2-7 | TRBD1 | . | TRBV6-5 | TGTGCCAGCAGTTACGGAGACAGGGTCTACGAGCAGTACTTC | CASSYGDRVYEQYF
TRBJ2-5 | TRBD2 | few | TRBV5-1 | TGCGCCAGCAGTCCCCGATACCTACTAGCGGGGCGTATGGAGACCCAGTACTTC | CASSPRYLLAGRMETQYF
TRBJ1-2 | TRBD1 | . | TRBV30 | TGTGCCTGGAGCACGCCCTTAGGACAGGTCTATGGCTACACCTTC | CAWSTPLGQVYGYTF
TRBJ1-1 | . | . | TRBV7-9 | TGTGCCAGCAGCTTAGGGCAGGGTGATTTCTTT | CASSLGQGDFF
TRBJ2-7 | TRBD1 | few | TRBV14 | TGTGCCAGCAGCCTTGGGACAGGGTGGTATGAGCAGTACTTC | CASSLGTGWYEQYF
TRBJ2-1 | . | many | TRBV29-1 | TGCAGCGTTACTGGGGTAGTTTATGAGCAGTTCTTC | CSVTGVVYEQFF
TRBJ2-5 | . | . | TRBV20-1 | TGCAGTGCTAGGTCATACGCGTCCCAGTACTTC | CSARSYASQYF